Shown below are 22 T cell receptor beta chains from a single sample sequenced in a study of regulatory T cells in long-lasting Graves disease (dated by TCRdb to the early 2020s). The time point tag for this specimen amounts to: newly diagnosed GD, antithyroid drugs for less than 3 months. For both TCR sequencing and RNA sequencing, RNA was extracted from PBMCs using TRIzol. The library was made by multiplex PCR. For sequencing, an Illumina HiSeq 4000 was employed. To build TCR beta libraries, CDR3 regions were amplified by Arm-PCR using iRepertoire HTBI primers. TCRdb reworked the public reads: Q25 trimming with fastp, MiXCR clone assembly, productive beta chains retained. All rows with the same CDR3 protein become a single entry with the most common DNA and genes. Here the sample has about 420,000 distinct CDR3 sequences; about a sixth occur a single time. The top ten clones comprise about 25% of the sample.

The same specimen was also included in a second study, on T cells in Graves' hyperthyroidism and ophthalmopathy.

The sequences come from peripheral blood mononuclear cells (PBMCs), collected at new diagnosis, from a patient treated with antithyroid drugs. The receptors originated from a young woman with Graves disease. Donor details come from another sample of the same person, matched by shared clones.

This clonotype was found many times. The chain couples TRBV2 to TRBJ2-1, with TRBD1 matching 7 bases. V lost 8 bases to trimming and J lost 8 bases; unmatched junction nucleotides: 9. This CDR3 spans 13 amino acids. CDR1 is SNHLY and CDR2 is FYNNEI in the germline V gene. CDR3: CASSGTVWDEQFF. In DNA form, the CDR3 reads TGTGCCAGCTCCGGGACAGTTTGGGATGAGCAGTTCTTC.

At least ten counts were recorded for this clonotype. The chain has TRBV7-8 and TRBJ2-2; 8 nucleotides align to TRBD2. Germline trimming cut 1 base from V and 3 bases from J; bases unmatched to any gene: 4. This CDR3 is built from 16 residues. Germline V gene lookup returns CDR1 SGHVS and CDR2 FQNEAQ. The CDR3 protein is CASSLDQREHTGELFF. The CDR3 bases are TGTGCCAGCAGCTTAGACCAGCGGGAGCACACCGGGGAGCTGTTTTTT.

Ten or more counts support this clonotype. The chain carries TRBV6-1 and TRBJ2-7, with D possibly called TRBD1 or TRBD2 (6 bases each). Between the trimmed V and J ends, which lost 6 bases and 0 bases, there was a span of 18 bases. CDR1 MNHNS and CDR2 SASEGT come from the germline V gene. This CDR3 has 16 amino acids. CDR3 protein: CASRHVGGWSSYEQYF. As DNA, the CDR3 is TGTGCCAGCAGACACGTCGGGGGCTGGAGCTCCTACGAGCAGTACTTC.

This clonotype was detected a few times. This chain connects TRBV12-3 or TRBV12-4 to TRBJ1-5; the match to TRBD1 covers 10 bases. V shed 5 bases and J 3 bases; nucleotides not matched to a gene: 4. The CDR3 runs to 15 residues. CDR3 bases: TGTGCCAGCAGTCCGGGACAGGGGTTCAATCAGCCCCAGCATTTT. It specifies CASSPGQGFNQPQHF.

The rearrangement uses TRBV20-1 and TRBJ2-2, with 8 bases aligning to TRBD1. CDR1 and CDR2 from the germline V gene are DFQATT and SNEGSKA (reference sequence). The CDR3 spans 14 residues. V lost 3 bases to trimming and J lost 4 bases; unmatched junction nucleotides: 4. The CDR3 region has the DNA TGCAGTGCTAGCAGGGGGCGGGGCACCGGGGAGCTGTTTTTT. The encoded protein is CSASRGRGTGELFF.

This clonotype has just a few counts. This rearrangement joins TRBV5-1 to TRBJ2-5; D tentatively reads TRBD1 or TRBD2 (5 bases each). Between the trimmed V and J ends, which lost 5 bases and 5 bases, there was a span of 19 bases. The CDR3 contains 15 residues. The germline V gene encodes CDR1 SGHRS and CDR2 YFSETQ. The CDR3 bases are TGCGCCAGCAGTAGGGGAGAAGGGCGTTTGGAGACCCAGTACTTC. As protein: CASSRGEGRLETQYF.

This clonotype has ten or more counts. This chain's CDR3 is CASSLTSDNEQYF. The CDR3 DNA sequence: TGTGCCAGCAGTCTGACTAGCGACAACGAGCAGTACTTC. The chain employs TRBV28 and TRBJ2-7; 8 bases are shared with TRBD2. The CDR3 sequence is 13 residues long. V lost 5 bases to trimming and J lost 5 bases; unmatched junction nucleotides: 5. Germline-derived CDR1 and CDR2 are MDHEN and SYDVKM. The whole variable domain, filled in from reference TRBV28 and TRBJ2-7, reads DVKVTQSSRYLVKRTGEKVFLECVQDMDHENMFWYRQDPGLGLRLIYFSYDVKMKEKGDIPEGYSVSREKKERFSLILESASTNQTSMYLCASSLTSDNEQYFGPGTRLTVT.

This clonotype was seen repeatedly, ten times or more. The chain has TRBV18 and TRBJ2-3, with 9 bases matching TRBD1. V was pared by 4 bases and J by 3 bases, with 5 bases of the junction left unmatched. The CDR3 is 15 residues long. The germline gives CDR1 KGHSH, CDR2 LQKENI. CDR3 region: CASSHPGQGTDTQYF. The CDR3 coding sequence is TGTGCCAGCTCACACCCGGGACAGGGAACAGATACGCAGTATTTT. Combining the CDR3 with reference TRBV18 and TRBJ2-3 gives the whole variable domain NAGVMQNPRHLVRRRGQEARLRCSPMKGHSHVYWYRQLPEEGLKFMVYLQKENIIDESGMPKERFSAEFPKEGPSILRIQQVVRGDSAAYFCASSHPGQGTDTQYFGPGTRLTVL.

The chain recombines TRBV7-9 with TRBJ2-5; D uncertain. The ends were cut back, 4 bases at V and 5 bases at J, with 14 bases in the middle. This CDR3 has 14 residues. The V gene's germline CDR1 is SEHNR and CDR2 FQNEAQ (reference sequence). Written as DNA, the CDR3 is TGTGCCAGCAGCTCCCTGGGATTGGGCGAGACCCAGTACTTC. Translation gives CASSSLGLGETQYF.

This sequence joins TRBV3-1 and TRBJ2-3; 9 nucleotides match TRBD2. This CDR3 has 17 amino acids. The germline V gene encodes CDR1 LGHDT and CDR2 YNNKEL (reference sequence). The trim removed 3 bases at V and 2 bases at J, leaving 9 bases unmatched. The CDR3 here is CASSHPGTSPPTDTQYF. The CDR3 DNA follows: TGTGCCAGCAGCCACCCCGGGACTAGCCCCCCCACAGATACGCAGTATTTT.

The table lists this clonotype with many counts. The CDR3 region has the DNA TGTGCCAGCAGCGTAGGTGGGAGCTCGGCCAATGAGCAGTTCTTC. Encoded protein: CASSVGGSSANEQFF. This rearrangement joins TRBV9 to TRBJ2-1; a weak D match, TRBD2 (5 bases). Germline V gives CDR1 SGDLS, CDR2 YYNGEE. The CDR3 covers 15 residues. The V gene lost 0 bases and the J gene lost 6 bases, with 13 bases spanning the gap.

At least ten counts were recorded for this clonotype. V is TRBV11-3 and J is TRBJ2-5; no clear D. V was trimmed by 3 bases and J by 4 bases, leaving 9 bases between them. Germline assignment: CDR1 SGHNT and CDR2 YENEEA. The CDR3 contains 13 residues. CDR3 coding DNA: TGTGCCAGCAGCTTGACGGCCGTAGAGACCCAGTACTTC. It translates to CASSLTAVETQYF.

This clonotype showed up many times. J is TRBJ2-1 and V is TRBV7-2; D is undetermined. The CDR3 is 11 amino acids. CDR1 is SGHTA and CDR2 is FQGNSA in the germline V gene. The V end was cut by 4 bases, the J end by 8 bases, with 6 bases between. The CDR3: CASSWDHEQFF. CDR3 DNA: TGTGCCAGCAGCTGGGATCATGAGCAGTTCTTC.

V and J are TRBV28 and TRBJ2-1, with TRBD2 matching over 8 bases. Trimming cost V 4 bases and J 3 bases; bases outside gene matches: 11. This CDR3 has 17 residues. Germline CDR1 reads MDHEN; CDR2 reads SYDVKM. The CDR3 reads CASSYSRAGGVYNEQFF. For the CDR3, the DNA is TGTGCCAGCAGTTACTCGAGGGCGGGAGGTGTCTACAATGAGCAGTTCTTC. Drawing the rest from reference TRBV28 and TRBJ2-1, the complete variable domain is DVKVTQSSRYLVKRTGEKVFLECVQDMDHENMFWYRQDPGLGLRLIYFSYDVKMKEKGDIPEGYSVSREKKERFSLILESASTNQTSMYLCASSYSRAGGVYNEQFFGPGTRLTVL.

About this clonotype itself: A read error may produce the germline difference seen at one junction end. The chain combines TRBV7-9 with TRBJ1-4; a possible D gene is TRBD1 (6 bases). The CDR3 sequence is 16 residues long. Per the germline V gene, CDR1 is SEHNR and CDR2 is FQNEAQ (reference sequence). This chain's CDR3 is CAGSLGGGGSNEKLFF. The CDR3 DNA sequence: TGTGCCGGCAGCTTAGGAGGGGGAGGATCTAATGAAAAACTGTTTTTT.

This chain joins TRBV2 and TRBJ2-2, with a possible D match to TRBD2 (5 bases). CDR1 is SNHLY, CDR2 FYNNEI, per germline. The V end was cut by 2 bases, the J end by 4 bases, with 11 bases between. The length of the CDR3 is 15 residues. In DNA, the CDR3 is TGTGCCAGCAGTGAAAGAGGGAGTTTCACCGGGGAGCTGTTTTTT. Translation: CASSERGSFTGELFF.

This clonotype was recorded at least ten times. The chain couples TRBV7-6 to TRBJ2-3; D possibly corresponds to TRBD2 (5 bases). Germline assignment: CDR1 SGHVS and CDR2 FNYEAQ. The length of the CDR3 is 17 residues. The V end was cut by 6 bases, the J end by 8 bases, with 27 bases between. The CDR3 reads CASSSAERNSLWGTQYF. CDR3 bases: TGTGCCAGCAGTTCAGCGGAGCGGAACTCCCTGTGGGGTACGCAGTATTTT.

This clonotype appeared a few times. The chain combines TRBV6-2 or TRBV6-3 with TRBJ2-5, with D maybe TRBD2 (6 bases). This CDR3 has 17 residues. The germline V and J ends were trimmed by 3 bases and 7 bases, with 24 bases remaining between them. Germline values: CDR1 MNHEY, CDR2 SVGEGT. The CDR3 sequence is CASSYRPPRGDEGTQYF. The CDR3, as DNA: TGTGCCAGCAGTTATAGGCCTCCGCGGGGAGACGAGGGGACCCAGTACTTC.

This clonotype has ten or more counts. This sequence joins TRBV12-3 or TRBV12-4 and TRBJ1-4; a weak D match, TRBD1 (5 bases). With 4 bases removed from V and 3 bases from J, the gap between germline ends came to 9 bases. The CDR3 covers 14 residues. The CDR3 coding sequence is TGTGCCAGCAGTTGGGACGGTCCTAATGAAAAACTGTTTTTT. Its translation: CASSWDGPNEKLFF.

The chain joins TRBV20-1 to TRBJ2-3; a possible D gene is TRBD2 (5 bases). CDR3 length: 15 residues. CDR1 and CDR2 (germline): DFQATT, SNEGSKA (reference sequence). V was clipped by 0 bases and J by 7 bases, with 17 bases between them. CDR3 protein: CSARDASLELHTQYF. The CDR3, as DNA: TGCAGTGCTAGAGATGCTAGCTTGGAGCTACATACGCAGTATTTT.

The table lists this clonotype with many counts. This chain links TRBV2 with TRBJ1-1; unclear D gene. Germline CDR1 reads SNHLY; CDR2 reads FYNNEI. CDR3 length equals 11 residues. V lost 7 bases, J lost 1 base, and 4 bases lay in between. The CDR3 sequence is CASMRNTEAFF. In nucleotides, the CDR3 is TGTGCCAGCATGAGGAACACTGAAGCTTTCTTT.

V and J are TRBV10-3 and TRBJ2-1, with D perhaps TRBD2 (5 bases). The CDR3 is made up of 16 amino acids. Trimming stripped 1 base from V and 7 bases from J, with 17 bases between. CDR1 is ENHRY and CDR2 is SYGVKD in the germline V gene. The CDR3: CAISEWVDGNNNEQFF. The CDR3 bases are TGTGCCATCAGTGAGTGGGTGGACGGGAATAATAATGAGCAGTTCTTC.